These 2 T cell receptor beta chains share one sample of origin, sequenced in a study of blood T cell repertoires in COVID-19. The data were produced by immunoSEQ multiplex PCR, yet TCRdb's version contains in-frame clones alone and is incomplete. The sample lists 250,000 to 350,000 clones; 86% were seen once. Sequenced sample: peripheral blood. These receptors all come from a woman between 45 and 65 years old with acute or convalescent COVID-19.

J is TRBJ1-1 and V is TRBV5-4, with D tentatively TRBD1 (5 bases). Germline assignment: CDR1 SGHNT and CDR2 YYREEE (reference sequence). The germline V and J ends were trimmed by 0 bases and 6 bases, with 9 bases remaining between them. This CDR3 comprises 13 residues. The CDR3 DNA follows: TGTGCCAGCAGCTTGGGGGGGGGAGCTGAAGCTTTCTTT. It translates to CASSLGGGAEAFF. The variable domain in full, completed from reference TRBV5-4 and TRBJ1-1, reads ETGVTQSPTHLIKTRGQQVTLRCSSQSGHNTVSWYQQALGQGPQFIFQYYREEENGRGNFPPRFSGLQFPNYSSELNVNALELDDSALYLCASSLGGGAEAFFGQGTRLTVV.

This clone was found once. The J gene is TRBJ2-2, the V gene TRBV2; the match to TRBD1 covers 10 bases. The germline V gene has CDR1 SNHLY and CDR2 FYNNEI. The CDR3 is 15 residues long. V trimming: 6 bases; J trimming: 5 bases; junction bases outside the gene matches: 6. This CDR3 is CASSRDRGGTGELFF. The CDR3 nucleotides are TGTGCCAGCAGCCGGGACAGGGGAGGGACCGGGGAGCTGTTTTTT.